A single sample gave rise to the 22 T cell receptor beta chains below, sequenced in a study of Ad26.COV2.S vaccination and SARS-CoV-2 variants. TCRdb's table, derived via immunoSEQ multiplex PCR, lists solely in-frame clones and lacks some. The table shows roughly 400,000 clones, with 89% occurring only once. The sample's treatment: some 19 received Ad26.COV2.S at low or high dose, single or two shots; several received placebo; per-sample allocation not given. The investigators took samples on day 63 after the first vaccine or placebo injection. This specimen consisted of peripheral blood, obtained in a trial of Ad26.COV2.S vaccine versus placebo. The receptors originated from a person between 18 and 65 years old who received the Ad26.COV2.S COVID-19 vaccine or a placebo.

The chain combines TRBV7-2 with TRBJ2-7; TRBD2 matches 9 bases. Germline V gene sequence: CDR1 SGHTA, CDR2 FQGNSA. The length of the CDR3 is 19 residues. With 1 base clipped from V and 3 bases from J, the junction kept 16 bases outside the gene matches. CDR3 sequence (DNA): TGTGCCAGCAGCTTAGTGTCATCTAGCGGGACCGCGAACTACTACGAGCAGTACTTC. It codes for CASSLVSSSGTANYYEQYF. Supplemented by reference TRBV7-2 and TRBJ2-7, the full variable domain reads GAGVSQSPSNKVTEKGKDVELRCDPISGHTALYWYRQSLGQGLEFLIYFQGNSAPDKSGLPSDRFSAERTGGSVSTLTIQRTQQEDSAVYLCASSLVSSSGTANYYEQYFGPGTRLTVT.

Written as DNA, the CDR3 is TGTGCCAGCAGCCAAGGAGAGGAAGGTCCTGGAAACACCATATATTTT. Its protein is CASSQGEEGPGNTIYF. The chain uses TRBV3-1 (or the pseudogene TRBV3-2) and TRBJ1-3, with unresolved D. The CDR3 consists of 16 residues. V was trimmed by 1 base and J by 2 bases, leaving 12 bases between them. CDR1 is LGHDT and CDR2 is YNNKEL in the germline V gene (reference sequence).

This chain links TRBV6-5 with TRBJ2-3, with 11 positions matching TRBD2. Germline V gives CDR1 MNHEY, CDR2 SVGAGI. V dropped 2 bases and J dropped 4; count of bases not matched to a gene: 5. The CDR3 covers 16 residues. The CDR3 region has the DNA TGTGCCAGCAGTTACGCTCTAGCGGGAGGCCCAGATACGCAGTATTTT. Translated, it gives CASSYALAGGPDTQYF.

The chain employs TRBV5-1 and TRBJ2-2; D tentatively fits TRBD1 or TRBD2 (5 bases each). Germline values: CDR1 SGHRS, CDR2 YFSETQ. The CDR3 sequence is 14 residues long. Trimming stripped 4 bases from V and 1 base from J, with 8 bases between. The CDR3 sequence: CASSGTVNTGELFF. The CDR3 coding sequence is TGCGCCAGCAGCGGGACGGTGAACACCGGGGAGCTGTTTTTT.

The chain joins TRBV29-1 to TRBJ1-1, with 8 bases lining up with TRBD1. The trim removed 5 bases at V and 3 bases at J, leaving 8 bases unmatched. The CDR3 runs to 14 residues. Germline CDR1 is SQVTM and CDR2 is ANQGSEA. CDR3 DNA: TGCAGCGTTCATAGACAGGGGAAGTACACTGAAGCTTTCTTT. The encoded protein is CSVHRQGKYTEAFF. Supplemented by reference TRBV29-1 and TRBJ1-1, the full variable domain reads SAVISQKPSRDICQRGTSLTIQCQVDSQVTMMFWYRQQPGQSLTLIATANQGSEATYESGFVIDKFPISRPNLTFSTLTVSNMSPEDSSIYLCSVHRQGKYTEAFFGQGTRLTVV.

This chain links TRBV7-7 with TRBJ2-2; no clear D. Germline V gene lookup returns CDR1 SSHAT and CDR2 FNYEAQ (reference sequence). With 3 bases removed from V and 4 bases from J, the gap between germline ends came to 9 bases. The CDR3 spans 14 residues. CDR3 region: CASSLKETTGELFF. The DNA for the CDR3 is TGTGCCAGCAGCTTGAAAGAAACCACCGGGGAGCTGTTTTTT.

This clone showed up just a few times. The chain combines TRBV9 with TRBJ1-2, with a possible D match to TRBD1 (5 bases). Per germline, CDR1 SGDLS and CDR2 YYNGEE. V was clipped by 3 bases and J by 0 bases, with 15 bases between them. The CDR3 contains 16 residues. The CDR3 region has the DNA TGTGCCAGCAGCGAGGGGTCACGCGGGGCTAACTATGGCTACACCTTC. It specifies CASSEGSRGANYGYTF. Together with reference TRBV9 and TRBJ1-2, the CDR3 gives the full variable domain: DSGVTQTPKHLITATGQRVTLRCSPRSGDLSVYWYQQSLDQGLQFLIQYYNGEERAKGNILERFSAQQFPDLHSELNLSSLELGDSALYFCASSEGSRGANYGYTFGSGTRLTVV.

In its sample, this clone was seen once. J is TRBJ1-5 and V is TRBV2; 11 nucleotides match TRBD1. Unmatched junction bases numbered 2, after V lost 10 bases and J lost 0 bases. The V gene's germline CDR1 is SNHLY and CDR2 FYNNEI. The CDR3 is 14 residues long. In DNA, the CDR3 is TGTGCCACCGGGACAGGGGGTAGCAATCAGCCCCAGCATTTT. Translation: CATGTGGSNQPQHF.

This rearrangement joins TRBV29-1 to TRBJ2-7; 8 bases map to TRBD2. The germline V gene encodes CDR1 SQVTM and CDR2 ANQGSEA. The CDR3 covers 12 residues. The trim removed 6 bases at V and 5 bases at J, leaving 6 bases unmatched. The CDR3 nucleotides read TGCAGCGTGGCCGGGGGGGGCGACGAGCAGTACTTC. It encodes CSVAGGGDEQYF.

The chain has TRBV6-5 and TRBJ2-3; D might be TRBD1 (5 bases). Trimming shortened V by 4 bases and J by 2 bases, and 13 bases separated the two germline ends. Germline V lookup: CDR1 MNHEY, CDR2 SVGAGI. The CDR3 consists of 15 residues. This CDR3 reads CASSSAGHNTDTQYF. The DNA for the CDR3 is TGTGCCAGCAGTTCGGCAGGACACAACACAGATACGCAGTATTTT.

The V call is TRBV6-1, the J call TRBJ2-1, with 7 bases fitting TRBD2. Unmatched junction bases numbered 5, after V lost 3 bases and J lost 6 bases. This CDR3 is built from 14 residues. Per germline, CDR1 MNHNS and CDR2 SASEGT. CDR3 sequence (DNA): TGTGCCAGCAGTGAGGGGGGGGTAATCAATGAGCAGTTCTTC. It codes for CASSEGGVINEQFF.

The rearrangement joins TRBV9 to TRBJ2-5; TRBD2 agrees at 8 bases. The V gene end was trimmed by 1 base and the J gene end by 5 bases; junction bases not matched to a gene: 4. This CDR3 contains 14 residues. Germline V CDR1 and CDR2: SGDLS, YYNGEE. CDR3 DNA: TGTGCCAGCAGCGTACGGGGGGGATTGGAGACCCAGTACTTC. Translated: CASSVRGGLETQYF.

In its sample, this clone was seen once. V usage is TRBV7-8 and J usage is TRBJ2-7; 8 nucleotides match TRBD1. V gave up 0 bases and J gave up 2 bases; unmatched junction bases: 9. Germline V gene sequence: CDR1 SGHVS, CDR2 FQNEAQ. The CDR3 runs to 17 residues. The CDR3 loop is CASSLALRSGQAYEQYF. DNA for the CDR3: TGTGCCAGCAGCTTAGCTCTGAGATCGGGACAGGCCTACGAGCAGTACTTC.

This rearrangement joins TRBV10-3 to TRBJ2-2; 10 bases map to TRBD1. The germline V gene encodes CDR1 ENHRY and CDR2 SYGVKD. The length of the CDR3 is 14 residues. CDR3 residues: CATDRGSNTGELFF. DNA of the CDR3: TGTGCGACGGACAGGGGGTCGAACACCGGGGAGCTGTTTTTT.

This rearrangement joins TRBV9 to TRBJ1-2; the D is unclear. This CDR3 has 12 residues. CDR1 and CDR2 from the germline V gene are SGDLS and YYNGEE. Trimming cost V 0 bases and J 4 bases, with 4 bases left between them. CDR3 region: CASSVDGYGYTF. The CDR3 region has the DNA TGTGCCAGCAGCGTAGACGGCTATGGCTACACCTTC.

The CDR3 sequence is CAWRGQGAGEQYF. CDR3 nucleotide sequence: TGTGCCTGGAGGGGACAGGGGGCGGGCGAGCAGTACTTC. The rearrangement joins TRBV30 to TRBJ2-7, with TRBD1 matching over 12 bases. The V segment lost 3 bases and the J segment 6 bases; nucleotides outside the gene matches: 3. Germline loops: CDR1 GTSNPN, CDR2 SVGIG (reference sequence). The CDR3 consists of 13 residues.

This chain joins TRBV19 and TRBJ2-7; 9 nucleotides line up with TRBD1. The CDR3 sequence is 14 residues long. V lost 6 bases to trimming and J lost 5 bases; unmatched junction nucleotides: 8. CDR1 and CDR2 from the germline V gene are LNHDA and SQIVND (reference sequence). The CDR3 loop reads CASSQIGQGHEQYF. The CDR3 coding sequence is TGTGCCAGTAGCCAGATAGGACAGGGGCACGAGCAGTACTTC.

This clone appeared a single time. The J gene is TRBJ2-5, the V gene TRBV30; D is undetermined. This CDR3 has 13 residues. V dropped 0 bases and J dropped 5 bases, with 10 bases sitting between them. Germline lookup yields CDR1 GTSNPN and CDR2 SVGIG (reference sequence). The CDR3 is CAWSVGLGETQYF. CDR3 sequence (DNA): TGTGCCTGGAGTGTTGGCCTGGGGGAGACCCAGTACTTC.

The chain is built from TRBV7-9 and TRBJ1-5; 9 nucleotides match TRBD1. V lost 3 bases and J lost 0; bases outside the gene matches: 9. This CDR3 comprises 18 residues. Germline V gene sequence: CDR1 SEHNR, CDR2 FQNEAQ (reference sequence). CDR3 in DNA: TGTGCCAGCAGCTTGGGGACAGGGACCCCGCTTAGCAATCAGCCCCAGCATTTT. This translates into CASSLGTGTPLSNQPQHF.

The chain carries TRBV30 and TRBJ1-5; TRBD1 is a possible D gene (6 bases). Germline CDR1 and CDR2: GTSNPN and SVGIG (reference sequence). V lost 2 bases and J 2 bases, leaving 19 bases between the germline ends. The CDR3 loop spans 17 amino acids. CDR3 region: CAWSHSGGAVGNQPQHF. CDR3 DNA: TGTGCCTGGAGTCACTCCGGGGGGGCGGTTGGCAATCAGCCCCAGCATTTT.

Written as DNA, the CDR3 is TGTGCCAGCAGCCCCCAGAGCGGGCCATCCTACGAGCAGTACTTC. It codes for CASSPQSGPSYEQYF. The chain joins TRBV9 to TRBJ2-7; a weak D match, TRBD2 (6 bases). Deletions cut 4 bases from V and 1 base from J, with 15 bases between. The CDR3 sequence is 15 residues long. Per germline, CDR1 SGDLS and CDR2 YYNGEE.

CDR3 DNA sequence: TGTGCCAGCAGCACCCACAGGGGGATGGCGCGGAAACTGTTTTTT. It encodes CASSTHRGMARKLFF. The chain is built from TRBV7-9 and TRBJ1-4; 8 nucleotides align to TRBD1. The germline CDR1 and CDR2 sequences are SEHNR and FQNEAQ (reference sequence). With V trimmed by 5 bases and J by 11 bases, 13 bases remained unmatched. The CDR3 consists of 15 residues. Filled out from reference TRBV7-9 and TRBJ1-4, the complete variable domain reads DTGVSQNPRHKITKRGQNVTFRCDPISEHNRLYWYRQTLGQGPEFLTYFQNEAQLEKSRLLSDRFSAERPKGSFSTLEIQRTEQGDSAMYLCASSTHRGMARKLFFGSGTQLSVL.